This record concerns one TCR beta chain sequence. The Seattle patients, enrolled during active infection, were followed longitudinally. In the authors' workflow: From reference gene primer amplification, estimates of nucleated cell counts were derived. Produced via immunoSEQ multiplex PCR; TCRdb's table is partial and in-frame only. V and J calls and clone size come straight from that table; D and trimming were deduced from the DNA. The data show about 390,000 clones, 87% seen once. This sample is drawn from a study of blood T cell repertoires in COVID-19. Study as a whole: COVID-19 samples collected from the United States, Italy and Spain covered acute and convalescent phases. Nucleic acid was either cDNA or gDNA, and it came from T cells, B-cell-depleted T cells, or PBMCs.

Sequencing used peripheral blood. This receptor was taken from a woman aged 55-75 years with COVID-19, enrolled during active disease.

The CDR3 coding sequence is TGTGCCAGCACTACAGTGAACACTGAAGCTTTCTTT. Translating gives CASTTVNTEAFF. This chain joins TRBV6-5 and TRBJ1-1; D uncertain. This CDR3 region has 12 residues. Germline loops: CDR1 MNHEY, CDR2 SVGAGI. The V end lost 7 bases, the J end lost 0 bases, and 6 bases lay between the germline ends.